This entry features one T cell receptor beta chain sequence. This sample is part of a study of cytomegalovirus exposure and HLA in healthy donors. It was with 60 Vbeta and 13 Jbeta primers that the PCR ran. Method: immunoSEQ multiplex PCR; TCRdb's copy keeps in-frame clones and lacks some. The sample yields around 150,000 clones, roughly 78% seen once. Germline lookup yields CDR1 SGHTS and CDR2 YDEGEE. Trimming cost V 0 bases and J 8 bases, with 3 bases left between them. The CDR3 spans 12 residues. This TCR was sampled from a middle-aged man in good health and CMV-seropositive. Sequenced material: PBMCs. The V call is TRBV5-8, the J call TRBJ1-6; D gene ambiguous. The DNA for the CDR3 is TGTGCCAGCAGCTTGGCGGATTCACCCCTCCACTTT. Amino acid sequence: CASSLADSPLHF.